This TCR beta chain emerged from a study of T cell clonotyping in hematopoietic cell transplantation. TCRdb's copy holds only in-frame clones and misses some; the assay was immunoSEQ multiplex PCR. The sample holds 5,500 to 6,000 clones, just over 90% seen once. Germline CDR1 and CDR2: SNHLY and FYNNEI. The junction had 27 bases not matched to a gene; V was cut back by 8 bases and J by 4 bases. The CDR3 loop spans 21 amino acids. Blood collection times were about day -28 and days 30, 100, 180 posttransplant. Sequencing was performed on peripheral blood mononuclear cells, taken 100 days after allogeneic stem cell transplant. The sequence was obtained from a female patient aged 50-59 years who had an allogeneic stem cell transplant from a related donor, so the T cells may come from the graft donor. Some clones in this sample may be carry-over from other donors' samples. The V and J genes are TRBV2 and TRBJ1-5, with 9 bases identical to TRBD1. As DNA, the CDR3 is TGTGCCAGCGGAAAGGCCCTCAGGGGCAGACAGGGGGGCACGTTGAATCAGCCCCAGCATTTT. Encoded protein: CASGKALRGRQGGTLNQPQHF.